These 2 T cell receptor beta chains came from one sample sequenced in a study of beta chain features in type 1 diabetes. Expressed TCRB transcripts were sequenced, since all the RNA that had been isolated was reverse transcribed. Profiled with immunoSEQ multiplex PCR; TCRdb holds only in-frame clones, not every one. The sample lists 600,000 to 750,000 clones; around an eighth were seen once. Antigens of these TCRs are unknown. The study's findings and limits: People with Type 1 diabetes carried modestly yet significantly shorter TCRB CDR3s in all four CD4+ subsets.

The sample was naive CD4+ T cells from blood. These receptors originate from a man aged 25-45 years with type 1 diabetes.

This clone was seen a handful of times. The chain joins TRBV29-1 to TRBJ2-5; D might be TRBD1 or TRBD2, each matching 6 bases. Trimming cost V 5 bases and J 4 bases, with 11 bases left between them. The CDR3 covers 12 residues. Germline-derived CDR1 and CDR2 are SQVTM and ANQGSEA. The DNA of the CDR3 is TGCAGCGTTCGAGGGGGAGGAGAGACCCAGTACTTC. It specifies CSVRGGGETQYF.

This clone was picked up a small number of times. The V call is TRBV7-2, the J call TRBJ2-1, with 7 bases fitting TRBD1. The germline V gene has CDR1 SGHTA and CDR2 FQGNSA. The CDR3 contains 14 residues. The junction had 5 bases not matched to a gene; V was cut back by 5 bases and J by 4 bases. CDR3 sequence (DNA): TGTGCCAGCAGCGCCAGACAGGGTTACAATGAGCAGTTCTTC. Its translation: CASSARQGYNEQFF.